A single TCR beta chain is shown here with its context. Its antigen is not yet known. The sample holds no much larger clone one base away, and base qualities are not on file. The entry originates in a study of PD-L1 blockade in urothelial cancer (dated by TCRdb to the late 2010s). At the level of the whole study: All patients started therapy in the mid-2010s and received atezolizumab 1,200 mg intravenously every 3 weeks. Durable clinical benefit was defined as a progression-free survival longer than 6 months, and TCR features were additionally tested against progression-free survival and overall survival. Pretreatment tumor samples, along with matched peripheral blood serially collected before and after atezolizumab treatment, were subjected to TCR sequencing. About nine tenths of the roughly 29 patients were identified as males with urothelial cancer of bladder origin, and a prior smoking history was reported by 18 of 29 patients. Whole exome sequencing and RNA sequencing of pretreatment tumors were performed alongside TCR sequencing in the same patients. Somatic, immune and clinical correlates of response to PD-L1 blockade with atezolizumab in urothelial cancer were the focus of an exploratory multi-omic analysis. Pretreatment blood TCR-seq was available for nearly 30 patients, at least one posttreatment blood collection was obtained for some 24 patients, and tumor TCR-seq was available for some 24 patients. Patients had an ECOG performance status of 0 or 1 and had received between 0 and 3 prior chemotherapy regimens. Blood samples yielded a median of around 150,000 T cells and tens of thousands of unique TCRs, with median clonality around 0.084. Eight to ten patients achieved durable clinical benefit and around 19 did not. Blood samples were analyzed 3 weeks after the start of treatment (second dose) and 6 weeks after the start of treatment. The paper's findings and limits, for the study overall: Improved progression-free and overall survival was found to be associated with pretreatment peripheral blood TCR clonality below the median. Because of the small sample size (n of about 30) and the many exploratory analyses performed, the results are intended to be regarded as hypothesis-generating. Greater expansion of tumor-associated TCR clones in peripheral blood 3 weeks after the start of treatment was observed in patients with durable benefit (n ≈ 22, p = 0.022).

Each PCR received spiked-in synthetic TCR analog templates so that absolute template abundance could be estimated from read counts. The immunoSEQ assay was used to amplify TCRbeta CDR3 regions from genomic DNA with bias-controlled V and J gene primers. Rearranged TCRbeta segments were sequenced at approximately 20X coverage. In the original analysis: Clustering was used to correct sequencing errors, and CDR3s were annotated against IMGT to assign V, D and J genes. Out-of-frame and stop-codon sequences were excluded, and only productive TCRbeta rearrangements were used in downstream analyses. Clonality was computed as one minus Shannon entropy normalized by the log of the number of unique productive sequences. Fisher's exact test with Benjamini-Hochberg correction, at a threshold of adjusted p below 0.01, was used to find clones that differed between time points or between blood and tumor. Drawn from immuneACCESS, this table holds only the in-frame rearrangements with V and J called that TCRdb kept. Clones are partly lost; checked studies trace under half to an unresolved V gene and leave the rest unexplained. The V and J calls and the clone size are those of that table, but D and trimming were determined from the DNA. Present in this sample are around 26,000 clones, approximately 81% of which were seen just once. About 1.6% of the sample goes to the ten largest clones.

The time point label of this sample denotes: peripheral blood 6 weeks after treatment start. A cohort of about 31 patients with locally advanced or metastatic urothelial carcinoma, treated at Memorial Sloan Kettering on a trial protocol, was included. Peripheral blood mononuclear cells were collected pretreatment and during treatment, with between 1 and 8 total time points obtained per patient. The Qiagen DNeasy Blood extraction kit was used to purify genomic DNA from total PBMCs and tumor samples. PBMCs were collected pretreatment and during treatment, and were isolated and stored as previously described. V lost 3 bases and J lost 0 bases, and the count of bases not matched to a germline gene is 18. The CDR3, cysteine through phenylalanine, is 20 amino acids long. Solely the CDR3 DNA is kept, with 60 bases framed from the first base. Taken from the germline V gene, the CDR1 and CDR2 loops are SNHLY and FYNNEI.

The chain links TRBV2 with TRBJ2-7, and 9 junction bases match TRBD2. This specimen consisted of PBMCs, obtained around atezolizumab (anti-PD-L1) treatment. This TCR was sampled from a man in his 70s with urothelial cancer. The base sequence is TGTGCCAGCAGTGAGGATTTCGGGGCGCGTCTAGCGGGACTCTCCTACGAGCAGTACTTC. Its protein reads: CASSEDFGARLAGLSYEQYF. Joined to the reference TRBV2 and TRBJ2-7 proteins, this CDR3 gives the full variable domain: EPEVTQTPSHQVTQMGQEVILRCVPISNHLYFYWYRQILGQKVEFLVSFYNNEISEKSEIFDDQFSVERPDGSNFTLKIRSTKLEDSAMYFCASSEDFGARLAGLSYEQYFGPGTRLTVT.